This is a list of T cell receptor beta chains from one sample in a study of blood T cell repertoires in COVID-19. This table comes from immunoSEQ multiplex PCR, and its TCRdb copy is limited to in-frame clones, with some not included. The sample records about 170,000 clones, roughly 86% being singletons. Material for sequencing was peripheral blood. The receptors stem from a middle-aged man who had recovered from COVID-19. CDR3s include the opening cysteine and the closing phenylalanine or tryptophan. Fields, in order: D gene, clone size, CDR3 length, V gene, J gene, CDR3 DNA, CDR3 protein. D genes are given only for firm matches. Rows give clone size only sometimes, using once, few, many, or a class for an expanded clone.

d_call: TRBD1; clone_size: .; cdr3_length: 14; v_call: TRBV11-2; j_call: TRBJ2-7; cdr3_nt: TGTGCCAGCAGCTTAGGTCAGGGGGCGCTGGAGCAGTACTTC; cdr3_aa: CASSLGQGALEQYF
d_call: .; clone_size: .; cdr3_length: 16; v_call: TRBV4-1; j_call: TRBJ1-3; cdr3_nt: TGCGCCAGCAGCCAAGCCCCCACAGGACCTGGAAACACCATATATTTT; cdr3_aa: CASSQAPTGPGNTIYF
d_call: TRBD1; clone_size: .; cdr3_length: 14; v_call: TRBV9; j_call: TRBJ2-5; cdr3_nt: TGTGCCAGCAGCCCCAGACAGGGTTTGGAGACCCAGTACTTC; cdr3_aa: CASSPRQGLETQYF
d_call: .; clone_size: once; cdr3_length: 14; v_call: TRBV11-2; j_call: TRBJ2-7; cdr3_nt: TGTGCCAGCAGCTCCTCGGGACTCCTAGTCGAGCAGTACTTC; cdr3_aa: CASSSSGLLVEQYF
d_call: TRBD2; clone_size: once; cdr3_length: 15; v_call: TRBV10-3; j_call: TRBJ2-3; cdr3_nt: TGTGCCACTACTACTAGCGGGATAAGTCAAGATACGCAGTATTTT; cdr3_aa: CATTTSGISQDTQYF
d_call: .; clone_size: once; cdr3_length: 12; v_call: TRBV12-3/TRBV12-4; j_call: TRBJ1-2; cdr3_nt: TGTGCCAGCAGCACAGGGTATTATGGCTACACCTTC; cdr3_aa: CASSTGYYGYTF
d_call: .; clone_size: .; cdr3_length: 15; v_call: TRBV4-3; j_call: TRBJ1-2; cdr3_nt: TGCGCCAGCAGCCAAGGCCGCGGGGAAGCCTATGGCTACACCTTC; cdr3_aa: CASSQGRGEAYGYTF
d_call: .; clone_size: .; cdr3_length: 12; v_call: TRBV25-1; j_call: TRBJ1-6; cdr3_nt: TGTGCCAGCAGTGACGGGGTTTCACCCCTCCACTTT; cdr3_aa: CASSDGVSPLHF
d_call: .; clone_size: .; cdr3_length: 15; v_call: TRBV21-1; j_call: TRBJ2-2; cdr3_nt: TGTGCCAGCAGCAAAGGACACGCGAACACCGGGGAGCTGTTTTTT; cdr3_aa: CASSKGHANTGELFF
d_call: TRBD1; clone_size: once; cdr3_length: 14; v_call: TRBV18; j_call: TRBJ1-2; cdr3_nt: TGTGCCAGCTCCGGACAGGAGGGAAACTATGGCTACACCTTC; cdr3_aa: CASSGQEGNYGYTF
d_call: .; clone_size: .; cdr3_length: 15; v_call: TRBV5-6; j_call: TRBJ1-4; cdr3_nt: TGTGCCAGCAGCTTGGCGGGGGAGTCTAATGAAAAACTGTTTTTT; cdr3_aa: CASSLAGESNEKLFF
d_call: .; clone_size: .; cdr3_length: 17; v_call: TRBV15; j_call: TRBJ2-6; cdr3_nt: TGTGCCACCAGGGGGGGGACAGGTGCTGCTGGGGCCAACGTCCTGACTTTC; cdr3_aa: CATRGGTGAAGANVLTF
d_call: TRBD1; clone_size: .; cdr3_length: 15; v_call: TRBV19; j_call: TRBJ1-5; cdr3_nt: TGTGCCAGCAAGGGGGCTTTATATAGCAATCAGCCCCAGCATTTT; cdr3_aa: CASKGALYSNQPQHF
d_call: .; clone_size: .; cdr3_length: 13; v_call: TRBV7-2; j_call: TRBJ2-7; cdr3_nt: TGTGCCAGCAGCTTAGGGGGGCGGAGCGAGCAGTACTTC; cdr3_aa: CASSLGGRSEQYF
d_call: .; clone_size: .; cdr3_length: 16; v_call: TRBV15; j_call: TRBJ1-5; cdr3_nt: TGTGCCACCAGCAGAGTCCCACGGGGGGCAAGTCAGCCCCAGCATTTT; cdr3_aa: CATSRVPRGASQPQHF
d_call: TRBD1; clone_size: .; cdr3_length: 15; v_call: TRBV11-1; j_call: TRBJ2-7; cdr3_nt: TGTGCCAGCAGCTTCCGACAGGGCCCACGTACGGAGCAGTACTTC; cdr3_aa: CASSFRQGPRTEQYF
d_call: TRBD2; clone_size: .; cdr3_length: 15; v_call: TRBV7-9; j_call: TRBJ2-3; cdr3_nt: TGTGCCAGCAGCCAAACTAGCGGGAGTGGAGATACGCAGTATTTT; cdr3_aa: CASSQTSGSGDTQYF
d_call: .; clone_size: .; cdr3_length: 15; v_call: TRBV20-1; j_call: TRBJ1-3; cdr3_nt: TGCAGTGCTAGTCCCGGAGGGAACTCTGGAAACACCATATATTTT; cdr3_aa: CSASPGGNSGNTIYF
d_call: .; clone_size: .; cdr3_length: 14; v_call: TRBV19; j_call: TRBJ1-2; cdr3_nt: TGTGCCAGTAGTATGATTGGCAGGGATGGTGGCTACACCTTC; cdr3_aa: CASSMIGRDGGYTF
d_call: .; clone_size: .; cdr3_length: 14; v_call: TRBV28; j_call: TRBJ2-2; cdr3_nt: TGTGCCAGCAGATCACAGGGTCCAACCGGGGAGCTGTTTTTT; cdr3_aa: CASRSQGPTGELFF
d_call: TRBD1; clone_size: .; cdr3_length: 14; v_call: TRBV7-2; j_call: TRBJ1-5; cdr3_nt: TGTGCCAGCAGCCCCGACAGGGGCTATCAGCCCCAGCATTTT; cdr3_aa: CASSPDRGYQPQHF
d_call: TRBD1; clone_size: .; cdr3_length: 15; v_call: TRBV19; j_call: TRBJ2-3; cdr3_nt: TGTGCCAGTAGGACAGGGTTACTTAGATCAGATACGCAGTATTTT; cdr3_aa: CASRTGLLRSDTQYF
d_call: .; clone_size: .; cdr3_length: 14; v_call: TRBV7-9; j_call: TRBJ2-7; cdr3_nt: TGTGCCAGCAGCAAAAGGGAGAAATCCTACGAGCAGTACTTC; cdr3_aa: CASSKREKSYEQYF
d_call: .; clone_size: .; cdr3_length: 13; v_call: TRBV30; j_call: TRBJ1-1; cdr3_nt: TGTGCCTGGAAACACGAAACCGGGGCTGAAGCTTTCTTT; cdr3_aa: CAWKHETGAEAFF
d_call: .; clone_size: .; cdr3_length: 14; v_call: TRBV4-1; j_call: TRBJ1-1; cdr3_nt: TGCGCCAGCAGCCAGGGGGGGCTCGAGGCTGAAGCTTTCTTT; cdr3_aa: CASSQGGLEAEAFF
d_call: TRBD1; clone_size: once; cdr3_length: 15; v_call: TRBV7-9; j_call: TRBJ1-1; cdr3_nt: TGTGCCAGCAGCTTAGATTACAGGGGGCACACTGAAGCTTTCTTT; cdr3_aa: CASSLDYRGHTEAFF
d_call: .; clone_size: .; cdr3_length: 14; v_call: TRBV28; j_call: TRBJ2-1; cdr3_nt: TGTGCCAGCAGTTTAACTGGTTCCTACAATGAGCAGTTCTTC; cdr3_aa: CASSLTGSYNEQFF
d_call: .; clone_size: .; cdr3_length: 16; v_call: TRBV6-2/TRBV6-3; j_call: TRBJ2-7; cdr3_nt: TGTGCCAGCAACCCCTGGGTTAGCCGTAGCTCCTACGAGCAGTACTTC; cdr3_aa: CASNPWVSRSSYEQYF
d_call: .; clone_size: few; cdr3_length: 11; v_call: TRBV29-1; j_call: TRBJ2-7; cdr3_nt: TGCAGCGTTGAAGATGGAGGGAAGCAGTACTTC; cdr3_aa: CSVEDGGKQYF
d_call: .; clone_size: .; cdr3_length: 12; v_call: TRBV29-1; j_call: TRBJ1-2; cdr3_nt: TGCAGCGTTGAAGCGTCCCAGAATGGCTACACCTTC; cdr3_aa: CSVEASQNGYTF
d_call: TRBD1; clone_size: .; cdr3_length: 15; v_call: TRBV11-2; j_call: TRBJ2-1; cdr3_nt: TGTGCCAGCAGCTTACAGGGGGCAACAATCTATGAGCAGTTCTTC; cdr3_aa: CASSLQGATIYEQFF
d_call: TRBD1; clone_size: .; cdr3_length: 15; v_call: TRBV7-9; j_call: TRBJ2-2; cdr3_nt: TGTGCCAGCGAGGAGGGGACAGGGAACACCGGGGAGCTGTTTTTT; cdr3_aa: CASEEGTGNTGELFF
d_call: TRBD2; clone_size: .; cdr3_length: 14; v_call: TRBV13; j_call: TRBJ2-7; cdr3_nt: TGTGCCAGCAGCTTGGGGCTAGCGGCCTACGAGCAGTACTTC; cdr3_aa: CASSLGLAAYEQYF
d_call: TRBD1; clone_size: .; cdr3_length: 13; v_call: TRBV11-2; j_call: TRBJ2-3; cdr3_nt: TGTGCCAGCAGCGCCCAATCGGGACAGGGTCTCTATTTT; cdr3_aa: CASSAQSGQGLYF
d_call: .; clone_size: few; cdr3_length: 14; v_call: TRBV18; j_call: TRBJ1-5; cdr3_nt: TGTGCCAGCTCACTCTCCCAAGGGGGTCAGCCCCAGCATTTT; cdr3_aa: CASSLSQGGQPQHF
d_call: .; clone_size: .; cdr3_length: 15; v_call: TRBV7-6; j_call: TRBJ2-5; cdr3_nt: TGTGCCAGCGGGCCAACAGGTGAGACGGAAGAGACCCAGTACTTC; cdr3_aa: CASGPTGETEETQYF
d_call: .; clone_size: .; cdr3_length: 14; v_call: TRBV19; j_call: TRBJ2-2; cdr3_nt: TGTGCCAGTAGTCCGGACAGGAACACCGGGGAGCTGTTTTTT; cdr3_aa: CASSPDRNTGELFF
d_call: TRBD2; clone_size: .; cdr3_length: 17; v_call: TRBV2; j_call: TRBJ2-1; cdr3_nt: TGTGCCAGCAGTGGGAGGACTAGCGGGGGGGCTCTGAATGAGCAGTTCTTC; cdr3_aa: CASSGRTSGGALNEQFF
d_call: TRBD1; clone_size: .; cdr3_length: 14; v_call: TRBV19; j_call: TRBJ2-3; cdr3_nt: TGTGCCAGTAGTATCGGGACAGGGCCAGATACGCAGTATTTT; cdr3_aa: CASSIGTGPDTQYF
d_call: TRBD2; clone_size: .; cdr3_length: 16; v_call: TRBV27; j_call: TRBJ2-5; cdr3_nt: TGTGCCAGCAGTTTATCAAGCGGGACGTTTCAAGAGACCCAGTACTTC; cdr3_aa: CASSLSSGTFQETQYF
d_call: .; clone_size: .; cdr3_length: 14; v_call: TRBV19; j_call: TRBJ1-6; cdr3_nt: TGTGCCAGTAGTATCAATTTTGGAGCCTCACCCCTCCACTTT; cdr3_aa: CASSINFGASPLHF
d_call: .; clone_size: .; cdr3_length: 15; v_call: TRBV6-5; j_call: TRBJ2-3; cdr3_nt: TGTGCCAGCAGTTACTCGGGGGGGCCCGGAGATACGCAGTATTTT; cdr3_aa: CASSYSGGPGDTQYF
d_call: .; clone_size: .; cdr3_length: 12; v_call: TRBV6-1; j_call: TRBJ1-5; cdr3_nt: TGTGCCAGCCGGTCATCCAATCAGCCCCAGCATTTT; cdr3_aa: CASRSSNQPQHF
d_call: TRBD1; clone_size: .; cdr3_length: 16; v_call: TRBV28; j_call: TRBJ2-7; cdr3_nt: TGTGCCAGCAGAGGGATTAGGGACAGGGCGGACTACGAGCAGTACTTC; cdr3_aa: CASRGIRDRADYEQYF
d_call: .; clone_size: .; cdr3_length: 14; v_call: TRBV28; j_call: TRBJ1-3; cdr3_nt: TGTGCCAGCAGTCTTAGGGGTGCCCTTAACACCATATATTTT; cdr3_aa: CASSLRGALNTIYF
d_call: TRBD2; clone_size: .; cdr3_length: 17; v_call: TRBV28; j_call: TRBJ2-7; cdr3_nt: TGTGCCAGCAGTTTCGGCCAGCGGGAAAGCAGGCTTGGGGAGCAGTACTTC; cdr3_aa: CASSFGQRESRLGEQYF
d_call: TRBD1; clone_size: .; cdr3_length: 17; v_call: TRBV4-3; j_call: TRBJ1-4; cdr3_nt: TGCGCCAGCAGCCCAGTGCTGATGGACAGGGAATGGGAAAAACTGTTTTTT; cdr3_aa: CASSPVLMDREWEKLFF
d_call: TRBD1; clone_size: .; cdr3_length: 18; v_call: TRBV11-2; j_call: TRBJ1-2; cdr3_nt: TGTGCCAGCAGCTTAGACGAGGAGGGGACAGGGGGCCTCGATGGCTACACCTTC; cdr3_aa: CASSLDEEGTGGLDGYTF
d_call: .; clone_size: .; cdr3_length: 14; v_call: TRBV6-6; j_call: TRBJ2-7; cdr3_nt: TGTGCCAGCAGTTACCCGACAGAGAGCTACGAGCAGTACTTC; cdr3_aa: CASSYPTESYEQYF
d_call: .; clone_size: .; cdr3_length: 14; v_call: TRBV19; j_call: TRBJ2-7; cdr3_nt: TGTGCCAGTAGTATTAATAAGGGGGTCTACGAGCAGTACTTC; cdr3_aa: CASSINKGVYEQYF